This entry lists 3 T cell receptor beta chains sequenced from one sample in a study of T cell clones after liver transplantation. Profiling relied on immunoSEQ multiplex PCR, and the TCRdb table lists in-frame clones only, not all of them. The data contain tens of thousands of clones, roughly 80% of them singletons. The sample here was CD4+ T cells from blood, taken 12 months after liver transplant. These receptors all stem from a human patient who received a liver transplant. The graft donor may account for some of the T cells.

The chain has TRBV28 and TRBJ2-7; no firm D call. The CDR3 covers 16 residues. The ends were cut back, 5 bases at V and 1 base at J, with 18 bases in the middle. CDR1 and CDR2 (germline): MDHEN, SYDVKM. CDR3 sequence reads: CASSKAATRISYEQYF. The DNA for the CDR3 is TGTGCCAGCAGTAAGGCGGCTACACGCATTTCCTACGAGCAGTACTTC.

This clone appeared a single time. One end of the junction does not line up with germline, which may come from a read error. The chain is built from TRBV5-4 and TRBJ1-1; 7 bases align to TRBD1. Germline assignment: CDR1 SGHNT and CDR2 YYREEE (reference sequence). The CDR3 sequence is 13 residues long. The chain's CDR3 is CASSTSPTGQDLF. The CDR3 DNA reads TGTGCCAGCAGCACATCCCCGACAGGGCAGGATCTCTTT.

The chain is built from TRBV19 and TRBJ1-1; 9 nucleotides agree with TRBD1. The CDR3 covers 15 residues. V gave up 6 bases and J gave up 1 base; unmatched junction bases: 6. Per germline, CDR1 LNHDA and CDR2 SQIVND (reference sequence). The CDR3 is CASRGGQGKNTEAFF. CDR3 coding DNA: TGTGCCAGTAGAGGGGGACAGGGAAAGAACACTGAAGCTTTCTTT.